This T cell receptor beta chain originates from a study of cytomegalovirus exposure and HLA in healthy donors. Whole-study results and caveats: Researchers reported that three CMV-associated chains were confirmed in vitro as CMV antigen-specific.

PCR primers comprised 60 Vbeta and 13 Jbeta primers. Original data processing: A follow-up analysis tallied about 80 million unique TCR beta chains, roughly 11 million shared. The method was immunoSEQ multiplex PCR; TCRdb's version includes in-frame clones alone and lacks a portion of them. Clone size and the V and J calls come from that table; the DNA yielded D and trimming. The sample yields some 190,000 clones, 81% seen once. This clone has only a few counts. Its specificity is unknown. CDR1 LNHDA and CDR2 SQIVND come from the germline V gene (reference sequence). The CDR3 contains 13 residues. Trimming removed 4 bases at V and 8 bases at J, with 12 bases between.

Sequencing input: PBMCs. The chain has TRBV19 and TRBJ2-1; D perhaps matches TRBD1 (6 bases). The origin of this receptor is a man aged 35 to 55 in good health and CMV-seropositive. As DNA, the CDR3 is TGTGCCAGTAGTACAAGGGGGTTCTATGAGCAGTTCTTC. Protein product: CASSTRGFYEQFF.